Listed below are T cell receptor beta chains from one sample, sequenced in a study of blood T cell repertoires in COVID-19. Sequencing was performed with immunoSEQ multiplex PCR; in TCRdb, only in-frame clones are kept and a portion is missing. The sample records some 190,000 clones, approximately 80% being singletons. Input material: PBMCs or T cells enriched from blood (not recorded which). The receptors come from a man aged 55 to 69 who had been exposed to COVID-19. Each CDR3 is given with its conserved first and last residue. D genes are given only for firm matches. For some rows the clone size is stated as once, few or many, or as a class when expanded; others skip it.

>TRBD1|-|TRBJ2-5|TRBV11-2
TGTGCCAGCAGCCCCTCTTGGGACAGGGCCCCCCACTTC
CASSPSWDRAPHF
>TRBD2|-|TRBJ2-2|TRBV5-1
TGCGCCAGCAGCTTGAATAGCGGGAGCAGGAAGAGCACCGGGGAGCTGTTTTTT
CASSLNSGSRKSTGELFF
>TRBD2|-|TRBJ2-5|TRBV6-2/TRBV6-3
TGTGCCAGCAGTTACTACCCGGGACTAGTATATCAGGAGACCCAGTACTTC
CASSYYPGLVYQETQYF
>-|-|TRBJ2-1|TRBV28
TGTGCCAGCAGCCCCCCATGGGGAGGCAGGAATGAGCAGTTCTTC
CASSPPWGGRNEQFF
>-|few|TRBJ1-2|TRBV12-2
TGTGCAAGTCGCCGACAGGGATTCCCCTATTTCGGTGGCTACACCTTC
CASRRQGFPYFGGYTF
>TRBD1|-|TRBJ2-5|TRBV20-1
TGCAGTGCTAGTTCACCGGACAGGGCAGAGACCCAGTACTTC
CSASSPDRAETQYF
>-|-|TRBJ2-7|TRBV3-1/TRBV3-2
TGTGCCAGCAGCCGCGGGGCAGACGCCTACGAGCAGTACTTC
CASSRGADAYEQYF
>TRBD2|-|TRBJ2-1|TRBV5-1
TGCGCCAGCAGCTTCCCGCCGCGGGGGTCGGGGAATGAGCAGTTCTTC
CASSFPPRGSGNEQFF
>-|few|TRBJ1-2|TRBV7-8
TGTGCCAGCAGCTCCGCTGGCGGGATCTCTGGCTACACCTTC
CASSSAGGISGYTF
>TRBD2|-|TRBJ2-5|TRBV7-8
TGTGCCAGCAGCGCCCTAAGCGGGAGAGAGACCCAGTACTTC
CASSALSGRETQYF
>-|-|TRBJ1-1|TRBV19
TGTGCCAGTAGTAGATCAGCGGGGGGGAACACTGAAGCTTTCTTT
CASSRSAGGNTEAFF
>-|few|TRBJ2-5|TRBV9
TGTGCCAGCAGCACCAGCGCCCTCCAAGAGACCCAGTACTTC
CASSTSALQETQYF